One sample yielded the 21 T cell receptor beta chains listed below, sequenced in a study of monozygotic twins with inflammatory bowel disease. TCRdb reprocessed the 5' RACE reads and keeps a single row for each CDR3 protein, giving no DNA. Listed are 420,000 or so distinct CDR3 sequences; 2% to 3% falls within the top ten. The sample consisted of blood. All receptors derive from a human donor with ulcerative colitis or Crohn's disease, or a healthy co-twin of an affected twin (not recorded which).

The CDR3 loop is CASSSRGRETQYF. This chain connects TRBV7-2 to TRBJ2-5; absent DNA, TCRdb's TRBD1 call cannot be checked. Germline CDR1 reads SGHTA; CDR2 reads FQGNSA. The CDR3 sequence is 13 residues long.

The chain combines TRBV5-1 with TRBJ2-6; TCRdb's assignment of TRBD1 cannot be checked, as there is no DNA. The length of the CDR3 is 16 residues. Germline assignment: CDR1 SGHRS and CDR2 YFSETQ. The chain's CDR3 is CASSLQGSSGANVLTF.

The V gene is TRBV20-1, the J gene TRBJ1-5; as DNA is missing, the TRBD1 call by TCRdb cannot be tested. The germline V gene has CDR1 DFQATT and CDR2 SNEGSKA (reference sequence). CDR3 length: 17 residues. CDR3 region: CSASVGQGARGNQPQHF.

This chain uses TRBV30 with TRBJ1-3. Germline V gene data show CDR1 as GTSNPN and CDR2 as SVGIG (reference sequence). This CDR3 is built from 13 residues. The CDR3: CAWSVDGGNTIYF.

CDR3 region: CASSLEGEAFF. The chain joins TRBV5-6 to TRBJ1-1. Per the germline V gene, CDR1 is SGHDT and CDR2 is YYEEEE. This CDR3 comprises 11 residues. The full variable domain, with the rest looked up from reference TRBV5-6 and TRBJ1-1, is DAGVTQSPTHLIKTRGQQVTLRCSPKSGHDTVSWYQQALGQGPQFIFQYYEEEERQRGNFPDRFSGHQFPNYSSELNVNALLLGDSALYLCASSLEGEAFFGQGTRLTVV.

This chain joins TRBV10-3 and TRBJ1-2; TCRdb returns TRBD1, unconfirmable since there is no DNA. The germline CDR1 and CDR2 sequences are ENHRY and SYGVKD. This CDR3 has 18 amino acids. CDR3 sequence reads: CAITSKATDRTINYGYTF.

The genes are TRBV12-3 or TRBV12-4 and TRBJ2-1; the TCRdb call, TRBD2, lacks DNA for checking. The CDR3 covers 14 residues. CDR3 amino acids: CASSFPPPPSGEIF.

J is TRBJ2-7 and V is TRBV20-1. The CDR3 has 15 residues. In germline, CDR1 is DFQATT, CDR2 SNEGSKA (reference sequence). CDR3 loop: CSPTLWRYNTYEQYF.

This chain connects TRBV7-2 to TRBJ2-2. CDR3 size: 13 residues. Germline V gene data show CDR1 as SGHTA and CDR2 as FQGNSA. This CDR3 reads CASSPGPYGELFF.

V gene TRBV3-1 combines with J gene TRBJ1-5. Germline lookup yields CDR1 LGHDT and CDR2 YNNKEL (reference sequence). The CDR3 covers 12 residues. The CDR3 sequence is CASSQGFQPQHF.

This chain links TRBV29-1 with TRBJ2-7; TCRdb returns TRBD1, unconfirmable since there is no DNA. The CDR3 has 12 residues. Germline lookup yields CDR1 SQVTM and CDR2 ANQGSEA. CDR3 region: CSVETGGYEQYF.

The chain has TRBV4-3 and TRBJ2-7. The CDR3 has 14 residues. Per germline, CDR1 LGHNA and CDR2 YSLEER. The CDR3: CASSQVPGFDEQYF.

This chain links TRBV4-2 with TRBJ1-5; the D call from TCRdb, TRBD1, cannot be confirmed without DNA. The germline CDR1 and CDR2 sequences are LGHNA and YNFKEQ. CDR3 size: 17 residues. The CDR3 sequence: CASSQEVGTGANQPQHF.

The chain employs TRBV7-9 and TRBJ2-7. Germline values: CDR1 SEHNR, CDR2 FQNEAQ (reference sequence). The CDR3 extends over 15 amino acids. The CDR3 loop reads CASSLAEGSWSEQYF.

The rearrangement joins TRBV4-3 to TRBJ2-5; TCRdb selects TRBD2, and the lack of DNA leaves this call unchecked. The CDR3 has 18 residues. Germline values: CDR1 LGHNA, CDR2 YSLEER. This chain's CDR3 is CASSQEWTGFIGAETQYF.

The chain has TRBV7-2 and TRBJ2-7. Germline lookup yields CDR1 SGHTA and CDR2 FQGNSA. The length of the CDR3 is 14 residues. CDR3: CASSQTGAPYEQYF.

This chain uses TRBV27 with TRBJ1-5; TCRdb returns TRBD1, unconfirmable since there is no DNA. There are 16 residues in the CDR3. Germline V CDR1 and CDR2: MNHEY, SMNVEV (reference sequence). CDR3 loop: CASSFYGGKSNQPQHF.

The V call is TRBV18, the J call TRBJ2-3; the TCRdb call, TRBD1, lacks DNA for checking. Germline lookup yields CDR1 KGHSH and CDR2 LQKENI. The CDR3 has 14 amino acids. The CDR3 loop reads CASSPPSRPDTQYF.

The rearrangement links TRBV5-6 to TRBJ2-1; TCRdb's assignment of TRBD2 cannot be checked, as there is no DNA. CDR3 size: 11 residues. The germline V gene has CDR1 SGHDT and CDR2 YYEEEE. The chain's CDR3 is CASSFGRRLFF.

The chain is built from TRBV20-1 and TRBJ2-1; TCRdb proposes TRBD2, but this gene call is untestable without DNA. The CDR3 length is 14 residues. CDR1 and CDR2 from the germline V gene are DFQATT and SNEGSKA (reference sequence). The CDR3 sequence is CSALGRSNYNEQFF.

The genes are TRBV7-2 and TRBJ2-1. The CDR3 is 15 amino acids. Germline V gene sequence: CDR1 SGHTA, CDR2 FQGNSA. The CDR3 spells CASSQGRLPLNEQFF. Full variable domain (rest looked up from reference TRBV7-2 and TRBJ2-1): GAGVSQSPSNKVTEKGKDVELRCDPISGHTALYWYRQSLGQGLEFLIYFQGNSAPDKSGLPSDRFSAERTGGSVSTLTIQRTQQEDSAVYLCASSQGRLPLNEQFFGPGTRLTVL.